These 11 T cell receptor beta chains came from one sample sequenced in a study of cytomegalovirus exposure and HLA in healthy donors. PCR involved 60 Vbeta and 13 Jbeta primers. Assay used: immunoSEQ multiplex PCR; TCRdb lists only in-frame clones, some missing. The table lists roughly 160,000 clones, approximately 88% of them singletons, with 1.2% in the top ten. Sequencing was done on a sample of PBMCs. Receptors originate from a boy aged 2 to 9 in good health and CMV-seronegative.

The sample holds one count of this clone. This chain links TRBV7-3 with TRBJ1-1; 7 bases match TRBD1. The CDR3 covers 13 residues. After removal of 3 bases from V and 4 bases from J, the junction contained 2 bases not matched to a gene. Per germline, CDR1 SGHTA and CDR2 FQGTGA. The CDR3 here is CASSFAGGTEAFF. The CDR3 DNA is TGTGCCAGCAGCTTCGCAGGGGGCACTGAAGCTTTCTTT.

The chain combines TRBV4-3 with TRBJ2-7, with D possibly being TRBD2 (5 bases). Germline loops: CDR1 LGHNA, CDR2 YSLEER. The CDR3 totals 15 residues. V was trimmed by 5 bases and J by 3 bases, leaving 17 bases between them. The CDR3 here is CASSEGRAPFYEQYF. In DNA, the CDR3 is TGCGCCAGCAGCGAGGGTCGGGCCCCCTTCTACGAGCAGTACTTC.

The chain links TRBV6-5 to TRBJ1-6; D might be TRBD1 (6 bases). Trimming pared 2 bases from V and 7 bases from J, leaving 9 bases between. The CDR3 sequence is 14 residues long. CDR1 MNHEY and CDR2 SVGAGI come from the germline V gene. The CDR3 DNA reads TGTGCCAGCAGTTACGACAGGAACAATTCACCCCTCCACTTT. Amino acid sequence: CASSYDRNNSPLHF.

The chain recombines TRBV30 with TRBJ1-1; tentatively, D is TRBD1 (6 bases). This CDR3 spans 11 amino acids. CDR1 and CDR2 from the germline V gene are GTSNPN and SVGIG (reference sequence). Here the CDR3 DNA reads TGTGGGGGCAGGGGTACCACTGAAGCTTTCTTT. It translates to CGGRGTTEAFF.

This rearrangement joins TRBV19 to TRBJ2-5; 12 nucleotides match TRBD2. Germline CDR1 and CDR2: LNHDA and SQIVND (reference sequence). The J segment lost 1 base and the V segment lost 1 base, leaving 1 base of the junction unmatched. The CDR3 sequence is 16 residues long. The CDR3 sequence: CASSIVLAGGQETQYF. Written as DNA, the CDR3 is TGTGCCAGTAGTATAGTACTAGCGGGAGGCCAAGAGACCCAGTACTTC.

The V call is TRBV15, the J call TRBJ2-7; D is possibly TRBD1 (5 bases). Trimming cost V 0 bases and J 5 bases, with 17 bases left between them. The CDR3 consists of 16 residues. Germline assignment: CDR1 LNHNV and CDR2 YYDKDF (reference sequence). CDR3 region: CATSRDRLIQGHEQYV. The CDR3 nucleotides read TGTGCCACCAGCAGAGATCGCCTTATTCAGGGCCACGAGCAGTACGTC.

This clone was recorded a few times. The rearrangement links TRBV19 to TRBJ1-1, with no clear D. The germline gives CDR1 LNHDA, CDR2 SQIVND (reference sequence). The CDR3 runs to 13 residues. The ends were cut back, 7 bases at V and 4 bases at J, with 13 bases in the middle. The CDR3 protein is CASTPREATEAFF. The CDR3 nucleotides are TGTGCCAGTACCCCCCGTGAGGCCACTGAAGCTTTCTTT.

The chain links TRBV6-1 to TRBJ1-1, with D perhaps TRBD1 (5 bases). Trimming took off 3 bases at V and 4 bases at J, with 12 bases between the two ends. Germline V CDR1 and CDR2: MNHNS, SASEGT. The CDR3 length is 14 residues. The CDR3 region has the DNA TGTGCCAGCAGTGAGTCTGGGGGGGGCACTGAAGCTTTCTTT. Its translation is CASSESGGGTEAFF.

The rearrangement links TRBV19 to TRBJ1-2; D remains unclear. The CDR3 contains 11 residues. With 3 bases removed from V and 6 bases from J, the gap between germline ends came to 5 bases. Germline CDR1 LNHDA, CDR2 SQIVND (reference sequence). CDR3 sequence (DNA): TGTGCCAGTAGTATGTTCGATGGCTACACCTTC. This translates into CASSMFDGYTF.

The chain employs TRBV5-4 and TRBJ1-5; D may be TRBD1 (5 bases). The V end lost 8 bases, the J end lost 0 bases, and 15 bases lay between the germline ends. Looked up from germline, CDR1 is SGHNT and CDR2 is YYREEE (reference sequence). CDR3 length: 15 amino acids. CDR3 nucleotides: TGTGCCAGTCTCCTGGGGGGATATAGCAATCAGCCCCAGCATTTT. Protein product: CASLLGGYSNQPQHF.

The CDR3 bases are TGTGCCAGTAGTATCGCAGGGTACGGTCAGCCCCAGCATTTT. Protein: CASSIAGYGQPQHF. V and J are TRBV19 and TRBJ1-5; possible D gene TRBD1, 5 bases. Trimming took off 3 bases at V and 6 bases at J, with 12 bases between the two ends. This CDR3 contains 14 residues. CDR1 and CDR2 from the germline V gene are LNHDA and SQIVND (reference sequence).